This TCR beta chain was sequenced in a study of breast tumors, draining lymph nodes, adjacent tissues. Regarding the study as a whole: Findings are consistent with lymph node origin and intratumoral expansion of most tumor T cells. The lymph node origin of tumor T cells was framed as consistent with a hypothesis, not demonstrated. Compared with basal-like, luminal-like tumors shared significantly more repertoire with nontumor tissue.

V lost 0 bases, J lost 5 bases, and 11 bases lay in between. CDR1 and CDR2 from the germline V gene are DFQATT and SNEGSKA (reference sequence). The CDR3 totals 13 residues. This clonotype was recorded many times. What it binds is not known. Axillary draining lymph nodes of breast cancer patients supplied the node samples. TCRdb reprocessed the multiplex PCR reads via MiXCR and lists one record per CDR3 protein. The sample lists 250,000 or so distinct CDR3 sequences; 30% were seen once. Sequenced input: axillary lymph node tissue. The chain combines TRBV20-1 with TRBJ2-7; no clear D gene. The TCR comes from a female donor with breast cancer. Some clones in this sample may be carry-over from other donors' samples. The CDR3 sequence: CSARDRRVNEQYF. CDR3 nucleotides: TGCAGTGCTAGAGATCGAAGGGTCAACGAGCAGTACTTC.